The 6 T cell receptor beta chains below all came from one sample that was sequenced in a study of T cell responses to AZD1222 COVID-19 vaccine. Profiled with immunoSEQ multiplex PCR; TCRdb holds only in-frame clones, not every one. This table has approximately 110,000 clones, roughly nine tenths appearing once. The specimen comprised peripheral blood, sampled 28 days after the second AZD1222 dose. The receptors shown here come from an adult who received the AZD1222 COVID-19 vaccine.

The chain carries TRBV4-2 and TRBJ2-7; 11 bases fit TRBD2. This CDR3 comprises 16 residues. Germline assignment: CDR1 LGHNA and CDR2 YNFKEQ. V lost 0 bases to trimming and J lost 1 base; unmatched junction nucleotides: 2. This chain's CDR3 is CASSQDLAGGSYEQYF. As DNA, the CDR3 is TGTGCCAGCAGCCAAGATCTAGCGGGAGGATCCTACGAGCAGTACTTC.

The chain is built from TRBV2 and TRBJ1-2; 8 bases agree with TRBD1. Trimming cost V 8 bases and J 0 bases; bases outside gene matches: 11. The germline CDR1 and CDR2 sequences are SNHLY and FYNNEI. This CDR3 has 16 amino acids. Here the CDR3 reads CASQVGRGQANYGYTF. CDR3 bases: TGTGCCAGCCAGGTGGGCAGGGGGCAAGCTAACTATGGCTACACCTTC. Based on the CDR3 plus reference TRBV2 and TRBJ1-2, the full variable domain is EPEVTQTPSHQVTQMGQEVILRCVPISNHLYFYWYRQILGQKVEFLVSFYNNEISEKSEIFDDQFSVERPDGSNFTLKIRSTKLEDSAMYFCASQVGRGQANYGYTFGSGTRLTVV.

The genes are TRBV11-2 and TRBJ2-2; 8 bases line up with TRBD1. The length of the CDR3 is 15 residues. V was pared by 6 bases and J by 1 base, with 4 bases of the junction left unmatched. The V gene's germline CDR1 is SGHAT and CDR2 FQNNGV. CDR3 nucleotide sequence: TGTGCCAGCAGACGTACAGGGGGGAACACCGGGGAGCTGTTTTTT. Amino acids: CASRRTGGNTGELFF.

In nucleotides, the CDR3 is TGCAGTGCTAGTTTGGCCGCGGGGTACACTGAAGCTTTCTTT. This translates into CSASLAAGYTEAFF. The rearrangement joins TRBV20-1 to TRBJ1-1; no reliable D call. Germline lookup yields CDR1 DFQATT and CDR2 SNEGSKA (reference sequence). V was shortened by 3 bases and J by 3 bases, with 14 bases between the two germline ends. This CDR3 is 14 amino acids long.

The chain joins TRBV5-1 to TRBJ1-1; a possible D gene is TRBD1 (6 bases). Germline V gene data show CDR1 as SGHRS and CDR2 as YFSETQ. V lost 0 bases and J 7 bases, leaving 10 bases between the germline ends. The CDR3 sequence is 13 residues long. This CDR3 is CASSLDRAIEAFF. CDR3 nucleotides: TGCGCCAGCAGCTTGGACAGGGCCATTGAAGCTTTCTTT.

The chain carries TRBV20-1 and TRBJ1-1; D remains unclear. Germline-derived CDR1 and CDR2 are DFQATT and SNEGSKA (reference sequence). Trimming removed 3 bases from V and 1 base from J, with 12 bases in between. The CDR3 is made up of 14 amino acids. CDR3 nucleotide sequence: TGCAGTGCTAGTGCAGCGACGAAGAACACTGAAGCTTTCTTT. It specifies CSASAATKNTEAFF.